The clone carrying this T cell receptor beta chain was recorded a few times. In the original workflow: It was from reference gene primer amplification that nucleated cell counts were estimated. Using immunoSEQ multiplex PCR, the repertoire was profiled, and TCRdb retains in-frame clones only, with some absent. That table is the source of V, J and clone size, and D and trimming were worked out from the DNA. This sample has nearly 350,000 clones, with approximately 90% found just once. The data were taken from a study of blood T cell repertoires in COVID-19. Study-wide background: The analysed material was cDNA or gDNA that came from T cells, B-cell-depleted T cells, or PBMCs.

Germline CDR1 reads MNHEY; CDR2 reads SMNVEV (reference sequence). CDR3 length: 15 amino acids. Trimming took off 6 bases at V and 8 bases at J, with 19 bases between the two ends. The chain joins TRBV27 to TRBJ1-4; D unresolved. Sequenced material: peripheral blood. This receptor was identified in a woman between 18 and 29 years old who had recovered from COVID-19. The CDR3 sequence is CASSPLSVYGEKLFF. CDR3 DNA: TGTGCCAGCAGCCCCTTATCGGTATACGGGGAAAAACTGTTTTTT.